Listed below are T cell receptor beta chains from one sample, sequenced in a study of T cell responses to AZD1222 COVID-19 vaccine. Assay: immunoSEQ multiplex PCR; the TCRdb copy retains only in-frame clones and omits some. This sample has nearly 90,000 clones, with approximately 88% found just once. The material was peripheral blood, obtained on day 0 of AZD1222 vaccination. The receptors stem from an adult in good health. Each CDR3 is given with its conserved first and last residue. A D gene is named only where the DNA matches it firmly. Size is omitted from some rows. Given values are once, few, many or a class for expanded clones.

-,-,TRBJ1-6,TRBV30,TGTGCCCTCGGACGGAATAATTCACCCCTCCACTTT,CALGRNNSPLHF
-,few,TRBJ1-5,TRBV19,TGTGCCAGTAGTCCTCGGGGCCCGCCACAGCATTTT,CASSPRGPPQHF
TRBD1,once,TRBJ1-1,TRBV6-2/TRBV6-3,TGTGCCAGCAGTAAGGACAGGGTACGGGACACTGAAGCTTTCTTT,CASSKDRVRDTEAFF
-,-,TRBJ2-1,TRBV7-8,TGTGCCAGCAGCCTAGGGTCACAGCGTTACAATGAGCAGTTCTTC,CASSLGSQRYNEQFF
-,once,TRBJ1-1,TRBV5-4,TGTGCCAGCAGCTTGGGGATGGGGAACACTGAAGCTTTCTTT,CASSLGMGNTEAFF
TRBD1,-,TRBJ2-7,TRBV27,TGTGCCAGCAGTTTATCTCTGTGGGGACAGGCTCCTTTCGAGCAGTACTTC,CASSLSLWGQAPFEQYF
TRBD1,-,TRBJ2-7,TRBV28,TGTGCCAGCAGTCCCCGCGGGACAGGGCTGGGGCGCGAGCAGTACTTC,CASSPRGTGLGREQYF
-,-,TRBJ2-1,TRBV28,TGTGCCAGCAGTTTTGGGGGGAGCTCCTACAATGAGCAGTTCTTC,CASSFGGSSYNEQFF
-,-,TRBJ2-5,TRBV28,TGTGCCAGCAGTTTATTTCGGGGGACACCCGTAGAGACCCAGTACTTC,CASSLFRGTPVETQYF
TRBD1,few,TRBJ1-4,TRBV2,TGTGCCAGCAGTGCCTCGGACAGGAACCATGAAAAACTGTTTTTT,CASSASDRNHEKLFF
-,-,TRBJ1-2,TRBV6-6,TGTGCCAGCAGTTACGGTCAGAACTCCTATGGCTACACCTTC,CASSYGQNSYGYTF
-,-,TRBJ2-5,TRBV7-7,TGTGCCAGCAGCTTATCAGACCAAGAGACCCAGTACTTC,CASSLSDQETQYF
TRBD1,-,TRBJ1-5,TRBV19,TGTGCCAGTAATTGGGACAGTTCTAGCAATCAGCCCCAGCATTTT,CASNWDSSSNQPQHF
TRBD1,-,TRBJ1-5,TRBV7-9,TGTGCCAGCAGCCTAGACAGGGGGGATCAGCCCCAGCATTTT,CASSLDRGDQPQHF
TRBD2,-,TRBJ2-1,TRBV28,TGTGCCAGCAGTAGCCTAGCGGGACTCAATGAGCAGTTCTTC,CASSSLAGLNEQFF
TRBD1,-,TRBJ2-7,TRBV5-1,TGCGCCAGCAGCTTGGTACAGGGGGGATACGAGCAGTACTTC,CASSLVQGGYEQYF
-,-,TRBJ2-3,TRBV7-9,TGTGCCAGCAGCTTAGGTGCCAGCGGGGATACGCAGTATTTT,CASSLGASGDTQYF
TRBD1,-,TRBJ1-5,TRBV2,TGTGCCAGCACTTTGGACAGGAGGGCCCCGGGGGAGCCCCAGCATTTT,CASTLDRRAPGEPQHF
-,once,TRBJ1-4,TRBV20-1,TGCAGTGCGGCCCCGGGGGAAAAACTGTTTTTT,CSAAPGEKLFF
-,once,TRBJ1-4,TRBV5-1,TGCGCCAGCAGCCCCGTTAGTCTTATAGATGAAAAACTGTTTTTT,CASSPVSLIDEKLFF
-,once,TRBJ1-1,TRBV5-4,TGTGCCAGCAGCTTGGCCGGACGGGACACTGAAGCTTTCTTT,CASSLAGRDTEAFF
TRBD1,-,TRBJ1-2,TRBV28,TGTGCCAGCAGTTTATACGGGGGGCCCCAGGGGGGCTATGGCTACACCTTC,CASSLYGGPQGGYGYTF
-,-,TRBJ2-1,TRBV14,TGTGCCAGCAGCCAAGGGACTTTAGACAATGAGCAGTTCTTC,CASSQGTLDNEQFF
TRBD1,-,TRBJ1-5,TRBV6-2/TRBV6-3,TGTGCCAGCAGTGGACCGGGACAGGGTTTTATTGGAAGCAATCAGCCCCAGCATTTT,CASSGPGQGFIGSNQPQHF
-,-,TRBJ2-1,TRBV7-9,TGTGCCAGCAGCTTGATTCCCATCGAGGTCGATGAGCAGTTCTTC,CASSLIPIEVDEQFF
TRBD1,-,TRBJ2-7,TRBV27,TGTGCCAGCAGGCCCTGGGACAGGACCTACGAGCAGTACTTC,CASRPWDRTYEQYF
-,-,TRBJ2-2,TRBV24-1,TGTGCCACCAGTGACTCAGGGTGGGGGAACACCGGGGAGCTGTTTTTT,CATSDSGWGNTGELFF
TRBD2,-,TRBJ2-3,TRBV27,TGTGCCAGCAGTTTATCCGCGGGAGGGCCAATTACAGATACGCAGTATTTT,CASSLSAGGPITDTQYF
TRBD1,-,TRBJ1-5,TRBV6-5,TGTGCCAGCACCTGGGACAGGCGCGACAATCAGCCCCAGCATTTT,CASTWDRRDNQPQHF
-,-,TRBJ2-7,TRBV5-6,TGTGCCAGCAGCACAGGACCGCAGGGGATCAACGAGCAGTACTTC,CASSTGPQGINEQYF
TRBD2,-,TRBJ2-3,TRBV10-1,TGCGCCAGCAGTGCTAGCGGGAGGCCAGATACGCAGTATTTT,CASSASGRPDTQYF
TRBD2,-,TRBJ2-3,TRBV7-6,TGTGCCAGCAGCTCTGGGACTAGGCGGGATACGCAGTATTTT,CASSSGTRRDTQYF
-,few,TRBJ1-1,TRBV27,TGTGCCAGCAGTCCCGACATATATTCCGAAGCTTTCTTT,CASSPDIYSEAFF
-,-,TRBJ2-2,TRBV19,TGTGCCAGTAGGGCGGGACAGCAGAACACCGGGGAGCTGTTTTTT,CASRAGQQNTGELFF
TRBD1,once,TRBJ1-2,TRBV19,TGTGCCAGTAGTGTTTCCGGGACAGGGGACTATGGCTACACCTTC,CASSVSGTGDYGYTF
-,-,TRBJ2-5,TRBV11-3,TGTGCCAGCAGCTTAGGTAACACGGGCCAAGAGACCCAGTACTTC,CASSLGNTGQETQYF
TRBD1,-,TRBJ2-7,TRBV11-2,TGTGCCAGCAGCTCCGGGACAGGGGCCTACGAGCAGTACTTC,CASSSGTGAYEQYF
-,-,TRBJ2-1,TRBV2,TGTGCCAGCGGGAAGAAGGGCTCCACCTACAATGAGCAGTTCTTC,CASGKKGSTYNEQFF
TRBD1,-,TRBJ2-2,TRBV28,TGTGCCAGCAGTTTGGTCAGGGGGACCGGGGAGCTGTTTTTT,CASSLVRGTGELFF
-,-,TRBJ1-1,TRBV7-8,TGTGCCAGCAGCTTAGAGGTTGGTTGGGCGAACACTGAAGCTTTCTTT,CASSLEVGWANTEAFF
-,-,TRBJ1-6,TRBV6-5,TGTGCCAGCAGTCTCAGGCAGGTGGATTCACCCCTCCACTTT,CASSLRQVDSPLHF
TRBD1,-,TRBJ1-1,TRBV3-1/TRBV3-2,TGTGCCAGCAGTCCCTCGCTCGCGCCTAACAGGGGAATTGGAACCACTGAAGCTTTCTTT,CASSPSLAPNRGIGTTEAFF
TRBD1,-,TRBJ1-4,TRBV3-1/TRBV3-2,TGTGCCAGCAGCCCCCGACAGGGGCGGATAGAAAAACTGTTTTTT,CASSPRQGRIEKLFF
-,-,TRBJ2-2,TRBV19,TGTGCCAGTAGTATTCGGGGGAACGGGGAGCTGTTTTTT,CASSIRGNGELFF
TRBD2,-,TRBJ2-1,TRBV11-3,TGTGCCAGCAGCTTTTCAAGCGGGAGCATCAATGAGCAGTTCTTC,CASSFSSGSINEQFF
TRBD1,-,TRBJ2-1,TRBV18,TGTGCCAGCTCATCCTATGGACAGGGAGGCTCCTACAATGAGCAGTTCTTC,CASSSYGQGGSYNEQFF
-,-,TRBJ2-3,TRBV3-1/TRBV3-2,TGTGCCAGCAGCCATTCTAGCGCGATAAATACGCAGTATTTT,CASSHSSAINTQYF